Following are 18 T cell receptor beta chains from one sample sequenced in a study of shared clonotypes between healthy human individuals. Sequencing used immunoSEQ multiplex PCR; TCRdb keeps in-frame clones, though not all of them. The sample includes almost 750,000 clones, 72% of them seen just once. Sequenced: memory CD4+ T cells sorted from blood. Subset here: CD45RA-negative fraction. The receptor source for this set is a woman aged 30 to 39 in good health.

V and J are TRBV6-1 and TRBJ1-2, with 8 bases fitting TRBD1. Germline values: CDR1 MNHNS, CDR2 SASEGT. The V segment lost 11 bases and the J segment 6 bases; nucleotides outside the gene matches: 14. This CDR3 comprises 14 residues. DNA for the CDR3: TGTGCCGGGACCTTCTCGGACAGGGTTAATGGCTACACCTTC. Its protein product is CAGTFSDRVNGYTF.

The V call is TRBV2, the J call TRBJ2-2, with D tentatively TRBD2 (6 bases). The V and J ends lost 4 bases and 6 bases respectively, with 15 bases between them. This CDR3 comprises 15 residues. Germline assignment: CDR1 SNHLY and CDR2 FYNNEI. The CDR3 spells CASSVMTSLPGELFF. The DNA of the CDR3 is TGTGCCAGCAGTGTAATGACTAGTCTTCCCGGGGAGCTGTTTTTT.

CDR3: CASSLGRENYGYTF. The CDR3 nucleotides are TGTGCCAGCAGTTTAGGGAGAGAAAACTATGGCTACACCTTC. V is TRBV28 and J is TRBJ1-2; D is ambiguous. The V end was cut by 2 bases, the J end by 2 bases, with 9 bases between. The CDR3 is 14 residues long. Germline V CDR1 and CDR2: MDHEN, SYDVKM.

This sequence joins TRBV15 and TRBJ1-5; D call uncertain. Germline CDR1 reads LNHNV; CDR2 reads YYDKDF (reference sequence). V lost 1 base to trimming and J lost 0 bases, with 10 bases between them. The CDR3 totals 16 residues. In DNA form, the CDR3 reads TGTGCCACCAGCAGAGGATCCAGGAATAGCAATCAGCCCCAGCATTTT. Its translation is CATSRGSRNSNQPQHF.

The chain recombines TRBV11-2 with TRBJ2-7, with D possibly being TRBD2 (7 bases). Looked up from germline, CDR1 is SGHAT and CDR2 is FQNNGV. Trimming shortened V by 5 bases and J by 4 bases, and 15 bases separated the two germline ends. This CDR3 has 14 amino acids. This CDR3 reads CASSQGGARYEQYF. In DNA form, the CDR3 reads TGTGCCAGCAGCCAAGGGGGGGCCAGGTACGAGCAGTACTTC. Looking up the rest from reference TRBV11-2 and TRBJ2-7 gives the full variable domain: EAGVAQSPRYKIIEKRQSVAFWCNPISGHATLYWYQQILGQGPKLLIQFQNNGVVDDSQLPKDRFSAERLKGVDSTLKIQPAKLEDSAVYLCASSQGGARYEQYFGPGTRLTVT.

The gene calls are TRBV28 and TRBJ2-7, with D unresolved. The germline V gene encodes CDR1 MDHEN and CDR2 SYDVKM. The germline V and J ends were trimmed by 5 bases and 4 bases, with 9 bases remaining between them. The CDR3 consists of 12 residues. The CDR3 protein is CASSTWQYEQYF. The CDR3 nucleotides read TGTGCCAGCAGTACATGGCAGTACGAGCAGTACTTC.

V gene TRBV20-1 combines with J gene TRBJ1-5; D ambiguous. The germline CDR1 and CDR2 sequences are DFQATT and SNEGSKA (reference sequence). Trimming took off 4 bases at V and 7 bases at J, with 5 bases between the two ends. This CDR3 has 10 amino acids. This CDR3 is CSANRQPQHF. CDR3 DNA: TGCAGTGCTAATCGCCAGCCCCAGCATTTT.

In DNA, the CDR3 is TGTGCCAGCAGCTCCCCCCGGGACAGGGTAACTGAAGCTTTCTTT. It codes for CASSSPRDRVTEAFF. The chain is built from TRBV7-9 and TRBJ1-1; 9 bases are a match to TRBD1. CDR1 SEHNR and CDR2 FQNEAQ come from the germline V gene (reference sequence). The length of the CDR3 is 15 residues. Unmatched junction bases numbered 8, after V lost 4 bases and J lost 5 bases.

The genes are TRBV2 and TRBJ1-1; possible D gene TRBD1, 6 bases. The CDR3 runs to 17 residues. Germline V lookup: CDR1 SNHLY, CDR2 FYNNEI. V was shortened by 3 bases and J by 7 bases, with 24 bases between the two germline ends. This CDR3 reads CASSERGTRGPASEAFF. The CDR3 nucleotides read TGTGCCAGCAGTGAGAGGGGGACCCGAGGGCCGGCTAGTGAAGCTTTCTTT.

The rearrangement links TRBV19 to TRBJ2-7, with D tentatively TRBD2 (6 bases). With 3 bases removed from V and 7 bases from J, the gap between germline ends came to 10 bases. Germline V gene data show CDR1 as LNHDA and CDR2 as SQIVND (reference sequence). The CDR3 extends over 12 amino acids. The CDR3 DNA follows: TGTGCCAGTAGTATTACCGGGAGAGAGCAGTACTTC. This gives the protein CASSITGREQYF.

Regarding this clone: A clone one base away is much larger, so this may be a read error. Other DNA sequences within the sample encode an identical CDR3. V is TRBV5-4 and J is TRBJ2-1; TRBD2 matches at 11 bases. Germline V gene lookup returns CDR1 SGHNT and CDR2 YYREEE (reference sequence). This CDR3 region has 15 residues. The junction had 4 bases not matched to a gene; V was cut back by 4 bases and J by 4 bases. CDR3 residues: CASSLGLADYNEQFF. The CDR3 nucleotides read TGTGCCAGCAGCCTGGGACTAGCGGATTACAATGAGCAGTTCTTC.

The genes are TRBV4-1 and TRBJ2-5; D perhaps matches TRBD2 (6 bases). V was shortened by 0 bases and J by 4 bases, with 12 bases between the two germline ends. Per germline, CDR1 MGHRA and CDR2 YSYEKL. CDR3 length: 15 amino acids. This CDR3 reads CASSQEALATETQYF. The CDR3 nucleotides are TGCGCCAGCAGCCAAGAAGCACTAGCTACAGAGACCCAGTACTTC.

This clone was seen more than once but under ten times. The chain has TRBV18 and TRBJ1-2, with 7 bases aligning to TRBD1. V lost 5 bases, J lost 2 bases, and 11 bases stayed unmatched. This CDR3 has 16 residues. Germline V gene lookup returns CDR1 KGHSH and CDR2 LQKENI. The CDR3 here is CASSSTGTRNNYGYTF. The CDR3 DNA is TGTGCCAGCTCATCGACAGGGACGAGAAACAACTATGGCTACACCTTC.

J is TRBJ2-1 and V is TRBV5-4; 7 bases line up with TRBD2. Germline CDR1 SGHNT, CDR2 YYREEE (reference sequence). The CDR3 has 15 amino acids. V dropped 3 bases and J dropped 3; count of bases not matched to a gene: 6. The DNA of the CDR3 is TGTGCCAGCAGCTACAAAGCGGGAATCTACAATGAGCAGTTCTTC. Its protein product is CASSYKAGIYNEQFF.

The rearrangement uses TRBV28 and TRBJ1-1, with a tentative D call TRBD1 (5 bases). Trimming pared 6 bases from V and 0 bases from J, leaving 11 bases between. The CDR3 has 14 residues. Germline V gene lookup returns CDR1 MDHEN and CDR2 SYDVKM. The CDR3 region has the DNA TGTGCCAGCAGCTTGAAGGGGTTGAACACTGAAGCTTTCTTT. It is translated as CASSLKGLNTEAFF. Full variable domain (outside the CDR3, taken from reference TRBV28 and TRBJ1-1): DVKVTQSSRYLVKRTGEKVFLECVQDMDHENMFWYRQDPGLGLRLIYFSYDVKMKEKGDIPEGYSVSREKKERFSLILESASTNQTSMYLCASSLKGLNTEAFFGQGTRLTVV.

J is TRBJ2-3 and V is TRBV10-1, with D unresolved. V dropped 10 bases and J dropped 4 bases, with 18 bases sitting between them. Per the germline V gene, CDR1 is WNHNN and CDR2 is SYGVQD (reference sequence). The CDR3 loop spans 14 amino acids. The CDR3 nucleotides are TGCGCCACCTCAACCCGGTCCGGCTCAGATACGCAGTATTTT. Its protein is CATSTRSGSDTQYF.

V usage is TRBV5-6 and J usage is TRBJ1-1, with D unclear. Germline CDR1 SGHDT, CDR2 YYEEEE. There are 14 residues in the CDR3. V was clipped by 2 bases and J by 1 base, with 9 bases between them. The CDR3 nucleotides read TGTGCCAGCAGCTTCCGGGCAGCGAACACTGAAGCTTTCTTT. Residues: CASSFRAANTEAFF.

V usage is TRBV5-1 and J usage is TRBJ1-1; possible D gene TRBD1, 5 bases. CDR1 is SGHRS, CDR2 YFSETQ, per germline. The CDR3 covers 14 residues. Trimming shortened V by 5 bases and J by 0 bases, and 11 bases separated the two germline ends. The CDR3 here is CASSPTALNTEAFF. CDR3 nucleotide sequence: TGCGCCAGCAGTCCGACAGCCCTGAACACTGAAGCTTTCTTT.